One and the same sample provided the 29 T cell receptor beta chains below, sequenced in a study of glioma-infiltrating T cells after dendritic cell vaccination. Specified time point: after dendritic cell vaccination, including at tumor progression/relapse. Sequenced by immunoSEQ multiplex PCR; TCRdb stores in-frame clones only, minus some. The table lists 80,000 to 95,000 clones, about 85% of them singletons. Sequenced material: blood, taken after dendritic cell vaccination. These receptors originate from a human donor with glioblastoma.

The chain has TRBV7-2 and TRBJ1-5; TRBD1 matches 10 bases. Germline CDR1 is SGHTA and CDR2 is FQGNSA. The CDR3 spans 15 residues. V shed 1 base and J 7 bases; nucleotides not matched to a gene: 4. The CDR3 coding sequence is TGTGCCAGCAGCTTAGGACAGGGGGCAAGACAGCCCCAGCATTTT. It yields the protein CASSLGQGARQPQHF.

In DNA, the CDR3 is TGTGCCAGCAGCAAAGTAAGGCTAGCGGAGAGGAGCTCCTACGAGCAGTACTTC. Translated, it gives CASSKVRLAERSSYEQYF. The rearrangement links TRBV21-1 to TRBJ2-7; the D segment call TRBD2 is taken from the table without a DNA check. TRBV21-1 represents a pseudogene. The CDR3 is made up of 18 amino acids.

CDR3 sequence (DNA): TGTGCCAGCTCGTCGACATTAGGCAATTCACCCCTCCACTTT. Its translation: CASSSTLGNSPLHF. J is TRBJ1-6 and V is TRBV18; D gene ambiguous. The CDR3 is 14 amino acids. The V end lost 6 bases, the J end lost 7 bases, and 13 bases lay between the germline ends. Germline assignment: CDR1 KGHSH and CDR2 LQKENI.

This chain uses TRBV18 with TRBJ2-7, with D uncertain. V shed 6 bases and J shed 5 bases, with 14 bases lying between them. There are 13 residues in the CDR3. Germline lookup yields CDR1 KGHSH and CDR2 LQKENI. The CDR3 reads CASSPGQSNEQYF. DNA for the CDR3: TGTGCCAGCTCCCCTGGGCAGTCCAACGAGCAGTACTTC.

On this clone: The sample carries other DNA sequences with the same CDR3. The J gene is TRBJ2-7, the V gene TRBV9; the match to TRBD1 covers 7 bases. Trimming cost V 0 bases and J 2 bases; bases outside gene matches: 2. CDR3 size: 14 residues. From germline, CDR1 is SGDLS and CDR2 YYNGEE. The CDR3 spells CASSVGGGTYEQYF. CDR3 bases: TGTGCCAGCAGCGTAGGAGGGGGCACCTACGAGCAGTACTTC. Together with reference TRBV9 and TRBJ2-7, the CDR3 gives the full variable domain: DSGVTQTPKHLITATGQRVTLRCSPRSGDLSVYWYQQSLDQGLQFLIQYYNGEERAKGNILERFSAQQFPDLHSELNLSSLELGDSALYFCASSVGGGTYEQYFGPGTRLTVT.

The chain's CDR3 is CSVGWDSNEQYF. Written as DNA, the CDR3 is TGCAGCGTAGGTTGGGACTCAAACGAGCAGTACTTC. The genes are TRBV29-1 and TRBJ2-5; D is possibly TRBD2 (6 bases). The DNA end favors TRBJ2-7, so the J call may be wrong. CDR3 length: 12 residues. The V gene's germline CDR1 is SQVTM and CDR2 ANQGSEA.

V is TRBV28 and J is TRBJ2-7; D unresolved. The CDR3 is 12 amino acids. The germline V gene has CDR1 MDHEN and CDR2 SYDVKM. Trimming took off 8 bases at V and 0 bases at J, with 8 bases between the two ends. Here the CDR3 DNA reads TGTGCCAGCGGGCACAGCTCCTACGAGCAGTACTTC. As protein: CASGHSSYEQYF. Filled out from reference TRBV28 and TRBJ2-7, the complete variable domain reads DVKVTQSSRYLVKRTGEKVFLECVQDMDHENMFWYRQDPGLGLRLIYFSYDVKMKEKGDIPEGYSVSREKKERFSLILESASTNQTSMYLCASGHSSYEQYFGPGTRLTVT.

This chain uses TRBV6-5 with TRBJ2-5; D uncertain. CDR1 and CDR2 from the germline V gene are MNHEY and SVGAGI. This CDR3 region has 15 residues. Trimming removed 2 bases from V and 4 bases from J, with 14 bases in between. The CDR3 DNA sequence: TGTGCCAGCAGTTACCGCGGCTACCCCCCAGAGACCCAGTACTTC. Encoded protein: CASSYRGYPPETQYF.

The chain combines TRBV19 with TRBJ1-6; 7 nucleotides agree with TRBD1. The length of the CDR3 is 15 residues. The junction had 8 bases not matched to a gene; V was cut back by 6 bases and J by 6 bases. Germline V gene sequence: CDR1 LNHDA, CDR2 SQIVND (reference sequence). The CDR3 spells CASSDRVRANSPLHF. CDR3 in DNA: TGTGCCAGTAGCGACAGGGTACGGGCTAATTCACCCCTCCACTTT. The full variable domain, its missing parts supplied by reference TRBV19 and TRBJ1-6, is DGGITQSPKYLFRKEGQNVTLSCEQNLNHDAMYWYRQDPGQGLRLIYYSQIVNDFQKGDIAEGYSVSREKKESFPLTVTSAQKNPTAFYLCASSDRVRANSPLHFGNGTRLTVT.

In its sample, this clone was seen once. The chain employs TRBV27 and TRBJ2-3, with 14 bases matching TRBD2. The CDR3 covers 16 residues. The germline V gene encodes CDR1 MNHEY and CDR2 SMNVEV (reference sequence). Losses at the gene ends were 5 bases for V and 5 bases for J; bases not matched to a gene: 6. The CDR3 spells CASSPWGTSGRDTQYF. For the CDR3, the DNA is TGTGCCAGCAGTCCATGGGGGACTAGCGGGAGAGATACGCAGTATTTT.

The genes are TRBV6-5 and TRBJ1-1; D may be TRBD1 (5 bases). The V gene's germline CDR1 is MNHEY and CDR2 SVGAGI. Trimming took 2 bases from V and 5 from J, leaving 12 bases between them. This CDR3 comprises 14 residues. CDR3 sequence reads: CASSYVRGGTEAFF. As DNA, the CDR3 is TGTGCCAGCAGTTACGTCCGGGGGGGGACTGAAGCTTTCTTT.

The genes are TRBV2 and TRBJ2-7; TRBD2 matches at 7 bases. V trimming: 6 bases; J trimming: 0 bases; junction bases outside the gene matches: 11. The CDR3 runs to 16 residues. The germline CDR1 and CDR2 sequences are SNHLY and FYNNEI. This CDR3 is CASRDTGGRNSYEQYF. CDR3 in DNA: TGTGCCAGCAGAGATACGGGGGGACGGAACTCCTACGAGCAGTACTTC.

The V and J genes are TRBV7-3 and TRBJ2-3; 10 bases are a match to TRBD2. CDR1 SGHTA and CDR2 FQGTGA come from the germline V gene. The CDR3 has 14 amino acids. Trimming took 4 bases from V and 4 from J; bases not matched to a gene: 2. DNA for the CDR3: TGTGCCAGCAGCTACGGACTAGCGGCAGATACGCAGTATTTT. It encodes CASSYGLAADTQYF.

The chain joins TRBV28 to TRBJ2-3; the match to TRBD2 covers 11 bases. Germline V gene data show CDR1 as MDHEN and CDR2 as SYDVKM. V lost 4 bases to trimming and J lost 1 base; unmatched junction nucleotides: 1. The CDR3 is 15 amino acids. The CDR3 region has the DNA TGTGCCAGCAGTTCACTAGCGGGAGGCACAGATACGCAGTATTTT. Its translation is CASSSLAGGTDTQYF.

The V gene is TRBV7-6, the J gene TRBJ2-7; 10 bases agree with TRBD2. Per germline, CDR1 SGHVS and CDR2 FNYEAQ. Germline trimming cut 2 bases from V and 0 bases from J; bases unmatched to any gene: 7. This CDR3 is 17 amino acids long. The CDR3 DNA is TGTGCCAGCAGCTTATATAGCGGGAGGCACAGCTCCTACGAGCAGTACTTC. Translation gives CASSLYSGRHSSYEQYF.

This clone has only one observation. The J gene is TRBJ2-1, the V gene TRBV7-9; possible D gene TRBD2, 5 bases. Germline-derived CDR1 and CDR2 are SEHNR and FQNEAQ (reference sequence). Trimming left V 5 bases short and J 3 bases short, with 17 bases between. This CDR3 contains 16 residues. The CDR3 loop is CASSAARLHLYNEQFF. CDR3 DNA: TGTGCCAGCAGCGCCGCGCGACTACACCTCTACAATGAGCAGTTCTTC.

The chain uses TRBV9 and TRBJ1-1; D gene ambiguous. This CDR3 spans 16 amino acids. Trimming shortened V by 4 bases and J by 0 bases, and 16 bases separated the two germline ends. CDR1 is SGDLS and CDR2 is YYNGEE in the germline V gene. CDR3 in DNA: TGTGCCAGCAGCCATGGCCCAAAGTCCTTGAACACTGAAGCTTTCTTT. Its protein is CASSHGPKSLNTEAFF.

The chain employs TRBV19 and TRBJ2-7; 11 nucleotides align to TRBD1. CDR1 LNHDA and CDR2 SQIVND come from the germline V gene (reference sequence). The trim removed 9 bases at V and 3 bases at J, leaving 7 bases unmatched. The CDR3 has 14 amino acids. The DNA of the CDR3 is TGTGCCAGCACCCCGGGACAGGGGGACTACGAGCAGTACTTC. Protein product: CASTPGQGDYEQYF.

This clone occurred once. The chain employs TRBV11-2 and TRBJ2-3, with 11 bases aligning to TRBD2. CDR3 size: 15 residues. Losses at the gene ends were 5 bases for V and 4 bases for J; bases not matched to a gene: 5. CDR1 SGHAT and CDR2 FQNNGV come from the germline V gene. In DNA form, the CDR3 reads TGTGCCAGCAGCCTTACTAGCGGGGGACCAGATACGCAGTATTTT. The encoded protein is CASSLTSGGPDTQYF.

This clone was recorded once. V and J are TRBV2 and TRBJ2-1, with TRBD1 identical over 11 bases. V lost 4 bases to trimming and J lost 4 bases; unmatched junction nucleotides: 3. Germline CDR1 reads SNHLY; CDR2 reads FYNNEI. The CDR3 extends over 15 amino acids. CDR3 residues: CASSARDRGYNEQFF. The CDR3 bases are TGTGCCAGCAGTGCAAGGGACAGGGGGTACAATGAGCAGTTCTTC.

The V gene is TRBV21-1, the J gene TRBJ2-3; the D call TRBD1 from the table was never checked on the DNA. TRBV21-1 is a pseudogene locus. The CDR3 loop spans 22 amino acids. CDR3 nucleotide sequence: TGTGCCAGCAGCCCTCCCCGGGACAGGTTCTCGGTCCCGGGCCCCGACACAGATACGCAGTATTTT. This codes for CASSPPRDRFSVPGPDTDTQYF.

The genes are TRBV9 and TRBJ2-7; D is perhaps TRBD2 (6 bases). The CDR3 totals 15 residues. Trimming shortened V by 4 bases and J by 1 base, and 15 bases separated the two germline ends. CDR1 is SGDLS and CDR2 is YYNGEE in the germline V gene. The DNA of the CDR3 is TGTGCCAGCAGCCCTCGACTGGGACTTTCCTACGAGCAGTACTTC. It is translated as CASSPRLGLSYEQYF.

The chain couples TRBV2 to TRBJ2-1; 7 bases are a match to TRBD1. J gave up 4 bases and V 6 bases, and 12 bases lay outside the gene matches. The CDR3 loop spans 16 amino acids. Germline V gene lookup returns CDR1 SNHLY and CDR2 FYNNEI. CDR3 sequence (DNA): TGTGCCAGCAGAGAGACAGGGTCTCAACTATACAATGAGCAGTTCTTC. Protein product: CASRETGSQLYNEQFF.

The chain joins TRBV7-9 to TRBJ1-1; weak D call: TRBD1 (6 bases). Germline lookup yields CDR1 SEHNR and CDR2 FQNEAQ (reference sequence). The CDR3 extends over 17 amino acids. The germline V and J ends were trimmed by 5 bases and 0 bases, with 19 bases remaining between them. CDR3 sequence: CASSPAMGHRMNTEAFF. The CDR3 bases are TGTGCCAGCAGCCCTGCCATGGGACACCGCATGAACACTGAAGCTTTCTTT.

The chain couples TRBV7-3 to TRBJ1-1; D uncertain. Trimming shortened V by 2 bases and J by 1 base, and 5 bases separated the two germline ends. The CDR3 loop spans 13 amino acids. In germline, CDR1 is SGHTA, CDR2 FQGTGA. The CDR3 DNA is TGTGCCAGCAGCTTACAAGCGAACACTGAAGCTTTCTTT. Translating it yields CASSLQANTEAFF.

The chain combines TRBV5-1 with TRBJ2-2; 7 nucleotides line up with TRBD2. Germline V gene lookup returns CDR1 SGHRS and CDR2 YFSETQ. With V trimmed by 6 bases and J by 0 bases, 11 bases remained unmatched. The CDR3 covers 17 residues. The CDR3 bases are TGCGCCAGCACCCCGTGGGGCGGGAGTGCGAACACCGGGGAGCTGTTTTTT. Protein sequence: CASTPWGGSANTGELFF.

This chain uses TRBV6-5 with TRBJ1-1; D perhaps matches TRBD1 (5 bases). The length of the CDR3 is 14 residues. V was cut by 6 bases and J by 1 base, with 12 bases left in between. Germline V gene lookup returns CDR1 MNHEY and CDR2 SVGAGI. Here the CDR3 reads CASSSGRENTEAFF. As DNA, the CDR3 is TGTGCCAGCAGCTCCGGCAGGGAGAACACTGAAGCTTTCTTT.

The V call is TRBV7-2, the J call TRBJ2-1; 13 nucleotides line up with TRBD2. V lost 5 bases to trimming and J lost 2 bases; unmatched junction nucleotides: 6. In germline, CDR1 is SGHTA, CDR2 FQGNSA. The CDR3 contains 17 residues. DNA of the CDR3: TGTGCCAGCAGCCCACGGACTAGCGGGAGTGCCTACAATGAGCAGTTCTTC. Encoded protein: CASSPRTSGSAYNEQFF. Looking up the rest from reference TRBV7-2 and TRBJ2-1 gives the full variable domain: GAGVSQSPSNKVTEKGKDVELRCDPISGHTALYWYRQSLGQGLEFLIYFQGNSAPDKSGLPSDRFSAERTGGSVSTLTIQRTQQEDSAVYLCASSPRTSGSAYNEQFFGPGTRLTVL.

The CDR3 DNA is TGTGCCAGCAGTCCCAGGGCGCATGGAGCTGAAGCTTTCTTT. This encodes CASSPRAHGAEAFF. The chain has TRBV27 and TRBJ1-1; possible D gene TRBD1, 5 bases. This CDR3 comprises 14 residues. The ends were cut back, 5 bases at V and 6 bases at J, with 16 bases in the middle. Germline CDR1 is MNHEY and CDR2 is SMNVEV (reference sequence).